Sequencing of this TCR beta chain was carried out in a study of cytomegalovirus exposure and HLA in healthy donors. The CDR3 has 14 residues. Trimming removed 6 bases at V and 7 bases at J, with 18 bases between. Germline-derived CDR1 and CDR2 are SNHLY and FYNNEI. For this clone: The target antigen is unknown.

Donors in the study were healthy people who gave bone marrow. Study findings and constraints: Reports showed the classifier diagnosing cytomegalovirus status with high specificity and sensitivity. A list of about 180 TCR beta chains associated with cytomegalovirus was given. A later analysis found that most CMV-associated TCR beta chains appeared HLA-restricted.

PCR amplification relied on 60 Vbeta primers (plus 13 Jbeta primers). Method: immunoSEQ multiplex PCR; TCRdb's copy keeps in-frame clones and lacks some. The sample has more than 95,000 clones; 60% to 85% are singletons. The chain is built from TRBV2 and TRBJ1-1, with D possibly TRBD1 on 5 matching bases. The clonotype originates from a woman aged 40 to 49 in good health and CMV-seropositive. Source material: PBMCs. DNA for the CDR3: TGTGCCAGCAGCTGGGACTCTTTCGCCAATGAAGCTTTCTTT. Amino acids: CASSWDSFANEAFF. The variable domain in full, completed from reference TRBV2 and TRBJ1-1, reads EPEVTQTPSHQVTQMGQEVILRCVPISNHLYFYWYRQILGQKVEFLVSFYNNEISEKSEIFDDQFSVERPDGSNFTLKIRSTKLEDSAMYFCASSWDSFANEAFFGQGTRLTVV.